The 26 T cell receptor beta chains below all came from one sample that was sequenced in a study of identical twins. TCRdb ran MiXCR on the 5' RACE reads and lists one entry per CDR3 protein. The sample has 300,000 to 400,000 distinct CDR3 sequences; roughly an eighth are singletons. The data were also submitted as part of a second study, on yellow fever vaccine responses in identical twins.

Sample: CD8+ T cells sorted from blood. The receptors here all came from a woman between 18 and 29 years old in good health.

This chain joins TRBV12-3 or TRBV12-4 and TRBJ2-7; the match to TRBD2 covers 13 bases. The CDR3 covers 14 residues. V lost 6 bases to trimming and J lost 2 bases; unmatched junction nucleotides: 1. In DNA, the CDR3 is TGTGCCAGCAGCGGGACTAGCGGGACCTACGAGCAGTACTTC. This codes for CASSGTSGTYEQYF.

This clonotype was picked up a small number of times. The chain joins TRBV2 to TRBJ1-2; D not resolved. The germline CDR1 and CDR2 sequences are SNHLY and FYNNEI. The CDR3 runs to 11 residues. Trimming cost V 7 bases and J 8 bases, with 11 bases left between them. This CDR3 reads CASITRGGYTF. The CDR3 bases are TGTGCCAGCATCACCCGCGGGGGCTACACCTTC.

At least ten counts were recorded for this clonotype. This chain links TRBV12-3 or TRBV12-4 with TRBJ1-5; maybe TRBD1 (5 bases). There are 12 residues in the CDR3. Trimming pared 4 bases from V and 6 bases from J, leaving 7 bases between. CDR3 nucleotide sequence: TGTGCCAGCAGTTCAGGGATTCAGCCCCAGCATTTT. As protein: CASSSGIQPQHF.

CDR3 in DNA: TGTGCCAGCAGCACCCGCCTCGAGACAGATACGCAGTATTTT. It codes for CASSTRLETDTQYF. The V gene is TRBV7-9, the J gene TRBJ2-3, with D unclear. The V gene lost 5 bases and the J gene lost 3 bases, with 12 bases spanning the gap. The CDR3 runs to 14 residues. CDR1 and CDR2 (germline): SEHNR, FQNEAQ (reference sequence).

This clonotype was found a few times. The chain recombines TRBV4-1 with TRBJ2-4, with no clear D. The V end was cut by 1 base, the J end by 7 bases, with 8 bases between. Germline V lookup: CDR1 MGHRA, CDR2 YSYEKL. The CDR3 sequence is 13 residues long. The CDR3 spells CASSQGSLNIQYF. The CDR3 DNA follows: TGCGCCAGCAGCCAAGGCTCCCTGAACATTCAGTACTTC.

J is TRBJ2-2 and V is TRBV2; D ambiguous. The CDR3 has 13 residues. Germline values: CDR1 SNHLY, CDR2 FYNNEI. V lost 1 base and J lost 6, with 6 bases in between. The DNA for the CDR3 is TGTGCCAGCAGTGAAGGCACGTCCGGGGAGCTGTTTTTT. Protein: CASSEGTSGELFF. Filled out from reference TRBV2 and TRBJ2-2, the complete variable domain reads EPEVTQTPSHQVTQMGQEVILRCVPISNHLYFYWYRQILGQKVEFLVSFYNNEISEKSEIFDDQFSVERPDGSNFTLKIRSTKLEDSAMYFCASSEGTSGELFFGEGSRLTVL.

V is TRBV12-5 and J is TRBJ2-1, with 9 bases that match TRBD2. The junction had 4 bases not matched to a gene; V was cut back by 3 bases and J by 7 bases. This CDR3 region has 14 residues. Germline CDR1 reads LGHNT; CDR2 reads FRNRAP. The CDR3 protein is CASGFAGGGNEQFF. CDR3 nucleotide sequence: TGTGCTAGTGGTTTCGCGGGAGGGGGAAATGAGCAGTTCTTC.

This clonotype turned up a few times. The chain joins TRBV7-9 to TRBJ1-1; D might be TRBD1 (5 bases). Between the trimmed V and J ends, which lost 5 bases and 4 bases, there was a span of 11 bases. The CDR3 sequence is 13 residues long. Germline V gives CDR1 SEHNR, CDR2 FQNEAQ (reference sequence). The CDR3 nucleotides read TGTGCCAGCAGCCCCGGACATTTCACTGAAGCTTTCTTT. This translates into CASSPGHFTEAFF.

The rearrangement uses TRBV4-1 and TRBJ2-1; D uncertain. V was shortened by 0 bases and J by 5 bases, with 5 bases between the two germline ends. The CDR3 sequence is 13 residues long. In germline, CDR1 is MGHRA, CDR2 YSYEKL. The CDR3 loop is CASSQDIDNEQFF. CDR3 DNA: TGCGCCAGCAGCCAAGATATAGACAATGAGCAGTTCTTC.

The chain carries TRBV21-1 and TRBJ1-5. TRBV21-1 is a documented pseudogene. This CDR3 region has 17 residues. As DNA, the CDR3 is TGTGCCAGCAGCAAATGCAAGGAGGGGTATAGCAATCAGCCCCAGCATTTT. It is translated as CASSKCKEGYSNQPQHF.

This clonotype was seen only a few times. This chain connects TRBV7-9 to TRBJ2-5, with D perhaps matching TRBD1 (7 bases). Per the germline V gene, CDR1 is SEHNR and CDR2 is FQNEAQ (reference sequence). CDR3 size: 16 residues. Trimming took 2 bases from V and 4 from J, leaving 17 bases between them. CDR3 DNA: TGTGCCAGCAGCTTAAGCCAGGGGGGTAGAGGAGAGACCCAGTACTTC. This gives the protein CASSLSQGGRGETQYF.

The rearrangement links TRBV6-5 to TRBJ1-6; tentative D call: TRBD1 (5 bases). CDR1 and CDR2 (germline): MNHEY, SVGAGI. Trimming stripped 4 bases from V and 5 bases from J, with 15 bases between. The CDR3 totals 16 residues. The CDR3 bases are TGTGCCAGCAGTTTTTGGACGGGACGAAATAATTCACCCCTCCACTTT. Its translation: CASSFWTGRNNSPLHF.

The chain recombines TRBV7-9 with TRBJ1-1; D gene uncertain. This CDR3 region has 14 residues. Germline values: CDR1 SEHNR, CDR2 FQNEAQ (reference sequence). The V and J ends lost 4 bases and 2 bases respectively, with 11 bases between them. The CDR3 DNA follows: TGTGCCAGCAGCTCCGGAGGGATAAACACTGAAGCTTTCTTT. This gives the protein CASSSGGINTEAFF. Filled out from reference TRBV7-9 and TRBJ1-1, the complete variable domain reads DTGVSQNPRHKITKRGQNVTFRCDPISEHNRLYWYRQTLGQGPEFLTYFQNEAQLEKSRLLSDRFSAERPKGSFSTLEIQRTEQGDSAMYLCASSSGGINTEAFFGQGTRLTVV.

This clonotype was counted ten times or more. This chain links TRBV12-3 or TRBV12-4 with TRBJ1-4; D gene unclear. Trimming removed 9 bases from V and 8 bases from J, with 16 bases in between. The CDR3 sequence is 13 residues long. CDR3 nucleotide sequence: TGTGCCAGTAATGGGCACCCGGGGGAAAAACTGTTTTTT. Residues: CASNGHPGEKLFF.

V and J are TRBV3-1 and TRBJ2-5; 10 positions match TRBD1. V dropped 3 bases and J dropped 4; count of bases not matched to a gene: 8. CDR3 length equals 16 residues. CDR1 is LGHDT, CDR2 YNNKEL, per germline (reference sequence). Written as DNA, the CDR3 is TGTGCCAGCAGCCAGGCGACAGGGGGCGAAGGAGAGACCCAGTACTTC. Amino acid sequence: CASSQATGGEGETQYF.

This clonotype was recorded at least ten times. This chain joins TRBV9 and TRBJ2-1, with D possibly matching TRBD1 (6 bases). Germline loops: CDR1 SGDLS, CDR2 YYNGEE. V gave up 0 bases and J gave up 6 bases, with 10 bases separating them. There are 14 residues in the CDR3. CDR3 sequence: CASSVGGGSNEQFF. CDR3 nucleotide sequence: TGTGCCAGCAGCGTAGGAGGGGGATCCAATGAGCAGTTCTTC.

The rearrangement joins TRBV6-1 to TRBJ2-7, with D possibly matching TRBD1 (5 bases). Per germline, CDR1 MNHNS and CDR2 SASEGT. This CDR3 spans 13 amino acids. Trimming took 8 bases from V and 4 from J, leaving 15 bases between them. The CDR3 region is CASSLTARYEQYV. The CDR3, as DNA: TGTGCCAGCTCCTTGACAGCGCGGTACGAGCAGTACGTC.

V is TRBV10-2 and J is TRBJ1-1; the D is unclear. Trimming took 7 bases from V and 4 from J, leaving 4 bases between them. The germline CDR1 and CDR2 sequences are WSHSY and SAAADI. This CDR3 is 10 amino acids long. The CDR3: CASKATEAFF. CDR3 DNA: TGCGCCAGCAAAGCCACTGAAGCTTTCTTT.

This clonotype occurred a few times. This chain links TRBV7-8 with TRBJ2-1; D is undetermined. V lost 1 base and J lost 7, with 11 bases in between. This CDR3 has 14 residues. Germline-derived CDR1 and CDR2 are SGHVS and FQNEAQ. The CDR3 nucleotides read TGTGCCAGCAGCTTAGACAAAGTCCGGAATGAGCAGTTCTTC. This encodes CASSLDKVRNEQFF.

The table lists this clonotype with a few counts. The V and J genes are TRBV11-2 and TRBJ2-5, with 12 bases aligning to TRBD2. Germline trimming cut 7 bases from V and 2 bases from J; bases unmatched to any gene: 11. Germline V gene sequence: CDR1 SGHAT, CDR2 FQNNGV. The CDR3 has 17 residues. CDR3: CASNPTKLAGGQETQYF. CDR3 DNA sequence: TGTGCCAGCAACCCTACTAAGCTAGCGGGGGGGCAAGAGACCCAGTACTTC.

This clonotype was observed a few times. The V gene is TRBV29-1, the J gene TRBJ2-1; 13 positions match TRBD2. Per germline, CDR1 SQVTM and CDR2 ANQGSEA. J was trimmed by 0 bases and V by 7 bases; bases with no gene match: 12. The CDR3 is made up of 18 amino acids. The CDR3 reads CSAMGLAGRRSSYNEQFF. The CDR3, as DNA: TGCAGCGCGATGGGACTAGCGGGGCGAAGGAGCTCCTACAATGAGCAGTTCTTC.

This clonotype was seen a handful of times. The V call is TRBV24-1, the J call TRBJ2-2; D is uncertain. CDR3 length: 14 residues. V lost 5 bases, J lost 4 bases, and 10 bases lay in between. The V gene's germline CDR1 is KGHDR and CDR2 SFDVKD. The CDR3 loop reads CATSGLPGTGELFF. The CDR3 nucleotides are TGTGCCACCAGTGGCCTTCCGGGCACCGGGGAGCTGTTTTTT.

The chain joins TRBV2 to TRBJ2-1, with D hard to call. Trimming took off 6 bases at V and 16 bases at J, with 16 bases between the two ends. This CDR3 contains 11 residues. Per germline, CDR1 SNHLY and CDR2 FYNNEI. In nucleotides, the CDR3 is TGTGCCAGCAGACCACAGTACCCCCTATTCTTC. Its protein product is CASRPQYPLFF.

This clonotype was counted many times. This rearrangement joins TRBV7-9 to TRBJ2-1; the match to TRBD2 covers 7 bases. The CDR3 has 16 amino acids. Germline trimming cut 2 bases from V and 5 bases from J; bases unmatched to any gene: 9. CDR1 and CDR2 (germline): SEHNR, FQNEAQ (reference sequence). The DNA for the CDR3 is TGTGCCAGCAGCTTAACCCCGGCTAGCGGTCACAATGAGCAGTTCTTC. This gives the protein CASSLTPASGHNEQFF.

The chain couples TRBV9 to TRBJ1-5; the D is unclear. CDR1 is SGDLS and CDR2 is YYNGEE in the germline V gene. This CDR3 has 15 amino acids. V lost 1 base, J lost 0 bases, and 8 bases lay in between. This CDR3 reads CASSVTENSNQPQHF. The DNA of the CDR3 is TGTGCCAGCAGCGTAACAGAGAATAGCAATCAGCCCCAGCATTTT. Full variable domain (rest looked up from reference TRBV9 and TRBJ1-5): DSGVTQTPKHLITATGQRVTLRCSPRSGDLSVYWYQQSLDQGLQFLIQYYNGEERAKGNILERFSAQQFPDLHSELNLSSLELGDSALYFCASSVTENSNQPQHFGDGTRLSIL.

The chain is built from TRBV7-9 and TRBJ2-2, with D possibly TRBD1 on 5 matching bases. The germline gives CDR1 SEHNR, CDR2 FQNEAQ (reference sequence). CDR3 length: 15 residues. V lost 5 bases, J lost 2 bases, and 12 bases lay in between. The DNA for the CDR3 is TGTGCCAGCAGCGGCCACAGGATAAACACCGGGGAGCTGTTTTTT. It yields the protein CASSGHRINTGELFF.